This record looks at one T cell receptor beta chain sequence and its context. Antigen: not known. It was focal radiation plus CTLA-4 blockade with ipilimumab that patients with chemo-refractory metastatic non-small-cell lung cancer received. Germline-derived CDR1 and CDR2 are WSHSY and SAAADI. The ends were cut back, 2 bases at V and 5 bases at J, with 9 bases in the middle. The CDR3 length is 13 residues. The data originate from a study of radiotherapy plus CTLA-4 blockade in lung cancer. Overall study findings and caveats: TCR clones of tumor origin grew in blood after radiotherapy plus ipilimumab.

Measured with immunoSEQ multiplex PCR; TCRdb has only the in-frame clones, and not every one. Of 85,000 to 100,000 clones listed, roughly 70% were seen once; the top ten hold roughly 13%. The chain links TRBV10-2 to TRBJ1-2; D is unresolved. The sequencing used peripheral blood, collected from a patient treated with radiotherapy plus ipilimumab. The clonotype was recovered from a human donor with non-small cell lung cancer that progressed on radiotherapy plus ipilimumab. The CDR3 bases are TGCGCCAGCAGTGAGGTCAGAAATTATGGCTACACCTTC. It yields the protein CASSEVRNYGYTF.